This T cell receptor beta chain was sequenced for a study of blood T cell repertoires in COVID-19. At the level of the study: The study drew acute and convalescent COVID-19 samples from the United States, Italy and Spain. PBMCs, B-cell-depleted T cells, or T cells were the source of the cDNA or gDNA that made up the material.

This CDR3 region has 12 residues. J lost 4 bases, V lost 6 bases, and 1 base had no gene match. In the original workflow: Amplification with reference gene primers provided the estimates of nucleated cell counts. Profiling relied on immunoSEQ multiplex PCR, and the TCRdb table lists in-frame clones only, not all of them. V, J and clone size derive from that table, while D and trimming were established from the DNA sequence. The data hold around 190,000 clones, with roughly nine tenths observed a single time. The receptor was derived from a man aged 25 to 40 with acute or convalescent COVID-19. V and J are TRBV12-3 or TRBV12-4 and TRBJ1-2; TRBD1 matches 8 bases. Sequencing input: peripheral blood. CDR3 nucleotide sequence: TGTGCCAGCAGAACAGGGGGCTATGGCTACACCTTC. This encodes CASRTGGYGYTF.